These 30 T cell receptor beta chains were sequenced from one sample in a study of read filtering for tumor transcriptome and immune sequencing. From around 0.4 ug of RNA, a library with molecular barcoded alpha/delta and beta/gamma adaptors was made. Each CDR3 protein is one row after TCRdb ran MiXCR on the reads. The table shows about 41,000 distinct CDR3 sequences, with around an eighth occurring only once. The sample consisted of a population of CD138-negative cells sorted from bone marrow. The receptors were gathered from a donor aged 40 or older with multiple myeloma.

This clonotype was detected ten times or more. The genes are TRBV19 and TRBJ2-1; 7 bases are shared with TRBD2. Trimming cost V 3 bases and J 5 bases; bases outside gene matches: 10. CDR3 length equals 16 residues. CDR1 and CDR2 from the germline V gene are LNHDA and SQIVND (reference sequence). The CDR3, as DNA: TGTGCCAGTAGTATGAGGACTAGTCTAACCGACAATGAGCAGTTCTTC. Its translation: CASSMRTSLTDNEQFF.

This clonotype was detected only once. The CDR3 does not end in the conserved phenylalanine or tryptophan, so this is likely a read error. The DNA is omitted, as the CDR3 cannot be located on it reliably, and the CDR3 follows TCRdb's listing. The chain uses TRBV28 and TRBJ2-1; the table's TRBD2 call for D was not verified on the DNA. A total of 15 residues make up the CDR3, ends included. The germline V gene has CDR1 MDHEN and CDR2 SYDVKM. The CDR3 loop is CASSLVSSGSSEQSL.

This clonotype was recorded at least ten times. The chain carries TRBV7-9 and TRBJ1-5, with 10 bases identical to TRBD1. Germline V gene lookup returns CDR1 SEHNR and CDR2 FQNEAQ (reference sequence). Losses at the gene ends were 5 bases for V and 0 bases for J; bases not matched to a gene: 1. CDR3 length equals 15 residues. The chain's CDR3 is CASSRDRGSNQPQHF. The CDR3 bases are TGTGCCAGCAGCCGGGACAGGGGTAGCAATCAGCCCCAGCATTTT.

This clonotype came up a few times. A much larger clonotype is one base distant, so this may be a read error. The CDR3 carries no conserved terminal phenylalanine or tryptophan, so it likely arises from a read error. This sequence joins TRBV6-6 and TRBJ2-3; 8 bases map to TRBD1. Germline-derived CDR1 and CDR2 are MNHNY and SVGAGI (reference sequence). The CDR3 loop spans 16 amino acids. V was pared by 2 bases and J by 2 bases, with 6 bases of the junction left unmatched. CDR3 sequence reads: CASSYEPGGFTDTQYL. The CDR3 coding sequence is TGTGCCAGCAGTTACGAGCCAGGGGGCTTCACAGATACGCAGTATCTT.

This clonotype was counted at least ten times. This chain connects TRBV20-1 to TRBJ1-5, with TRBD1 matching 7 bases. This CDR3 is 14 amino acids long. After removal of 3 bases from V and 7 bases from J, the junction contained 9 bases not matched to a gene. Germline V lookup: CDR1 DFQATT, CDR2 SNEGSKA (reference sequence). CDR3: CSASQDRARQPQHF. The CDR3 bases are TGCAGTGCTAGCCAAGACAGGGCGCGGCAGCCCCAGCATTTT.

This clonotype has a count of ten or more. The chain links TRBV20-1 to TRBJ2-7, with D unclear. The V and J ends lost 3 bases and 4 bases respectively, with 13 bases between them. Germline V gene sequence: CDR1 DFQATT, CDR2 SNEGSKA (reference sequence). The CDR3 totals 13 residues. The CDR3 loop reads CSARVEWAYEQYF. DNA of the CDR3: TGCAGTGCTAGGGTGGAGTGGGCGTACGAGCAGTACTTC.

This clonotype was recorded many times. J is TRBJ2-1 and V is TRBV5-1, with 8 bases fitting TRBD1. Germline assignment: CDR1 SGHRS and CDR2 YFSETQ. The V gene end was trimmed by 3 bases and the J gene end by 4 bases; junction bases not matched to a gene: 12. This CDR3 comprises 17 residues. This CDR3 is CASSSTLRRTGYNEQFF. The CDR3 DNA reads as TGCGCCAGCAGCTCAACGCTTAGACGGACAGGGTACAATGAGCAGTTCTTC.

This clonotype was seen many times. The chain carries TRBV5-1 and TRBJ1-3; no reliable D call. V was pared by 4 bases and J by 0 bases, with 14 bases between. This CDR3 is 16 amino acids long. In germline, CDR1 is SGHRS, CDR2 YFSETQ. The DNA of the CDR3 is TGCGCCAGCAGCCCGGACGCCCAGAGCTCTGGAAACACCATATATTTT. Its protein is CASSPDAQSSGNTIYF. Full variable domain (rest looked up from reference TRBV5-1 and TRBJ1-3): KAGVTQTPRYLIKTRGQQVTLSCSPISGHRSVSWYQQTPGQGLQFLFEYFSETQRNKGNFPGRFSGRQFSNSRSEMNVSTLELGDSALYLCASSPDAQSSGNTIYFGEGSWLTVV.

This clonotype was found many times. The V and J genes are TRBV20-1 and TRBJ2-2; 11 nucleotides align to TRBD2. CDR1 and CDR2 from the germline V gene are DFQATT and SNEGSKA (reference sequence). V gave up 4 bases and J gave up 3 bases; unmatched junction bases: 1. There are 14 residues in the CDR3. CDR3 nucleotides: TGCAGTGCTACTAGCGGGAGGTACACCGGGGAGCTGTTTTTT. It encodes CSATSGRYTGELFF.

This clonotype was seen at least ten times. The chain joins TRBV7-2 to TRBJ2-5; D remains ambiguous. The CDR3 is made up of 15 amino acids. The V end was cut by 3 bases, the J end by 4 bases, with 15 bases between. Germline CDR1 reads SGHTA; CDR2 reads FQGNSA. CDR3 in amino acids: CASSFSLPPGETQYF. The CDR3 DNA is TGTGCCAGCAGCTTTAGCTTACCACCGGGAGAGACCCAGTACTTC.

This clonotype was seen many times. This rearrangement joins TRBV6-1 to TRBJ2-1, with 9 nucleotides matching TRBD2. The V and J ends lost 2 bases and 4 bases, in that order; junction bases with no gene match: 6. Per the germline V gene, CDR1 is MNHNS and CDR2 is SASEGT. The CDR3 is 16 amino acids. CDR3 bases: TGTGCCAGCAGTGAATCCCTAGCGGGACTGTACAATGAGCAGTTCTTC. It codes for CASSESLAGLYNEQFF.

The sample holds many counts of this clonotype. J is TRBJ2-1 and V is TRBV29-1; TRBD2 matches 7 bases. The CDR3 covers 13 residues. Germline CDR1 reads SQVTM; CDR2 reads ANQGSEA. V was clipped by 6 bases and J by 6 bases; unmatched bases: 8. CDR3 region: CSVGGTTTNEQFF. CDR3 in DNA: TGCAGCGTGGGCGGGACTACGACCAATGAGCAGTTCTTC.

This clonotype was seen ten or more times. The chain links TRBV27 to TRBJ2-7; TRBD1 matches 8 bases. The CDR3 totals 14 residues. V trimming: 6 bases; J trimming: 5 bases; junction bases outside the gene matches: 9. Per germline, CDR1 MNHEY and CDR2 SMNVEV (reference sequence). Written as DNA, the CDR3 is TGTGCCAGCAGCGTCATGGACAGGGTAGACGAGCAGTACTTC. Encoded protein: CASSVMDRVDEQYF.

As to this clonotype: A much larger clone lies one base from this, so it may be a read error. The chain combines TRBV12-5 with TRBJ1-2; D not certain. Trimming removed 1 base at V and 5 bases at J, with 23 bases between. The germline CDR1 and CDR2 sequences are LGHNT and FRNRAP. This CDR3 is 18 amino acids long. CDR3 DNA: TGTGCTAGTGGTTTGGAACCGATTCCGCGCGGGTCAGGATATGGCTACACCTTC. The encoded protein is CASGLEPIPRGSGYGYTF.

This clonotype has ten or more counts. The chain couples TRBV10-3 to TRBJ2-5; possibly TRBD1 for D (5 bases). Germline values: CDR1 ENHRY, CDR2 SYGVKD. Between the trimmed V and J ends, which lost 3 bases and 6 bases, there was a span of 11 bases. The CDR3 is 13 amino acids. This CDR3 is CAISDGAPQTQYF. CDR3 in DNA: TGTGCCATCAGTGATGGGGCACCACAGACCCAGTACTTC.

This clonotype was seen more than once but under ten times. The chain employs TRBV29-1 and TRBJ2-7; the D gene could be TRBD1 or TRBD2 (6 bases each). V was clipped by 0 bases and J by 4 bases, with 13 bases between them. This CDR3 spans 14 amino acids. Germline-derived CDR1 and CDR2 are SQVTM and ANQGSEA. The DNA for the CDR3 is TGCAGCGTTGAAGAAATAGGGGGAGGATACGAGCAGTACTTC. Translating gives CSVEEIGGGYEQYF.

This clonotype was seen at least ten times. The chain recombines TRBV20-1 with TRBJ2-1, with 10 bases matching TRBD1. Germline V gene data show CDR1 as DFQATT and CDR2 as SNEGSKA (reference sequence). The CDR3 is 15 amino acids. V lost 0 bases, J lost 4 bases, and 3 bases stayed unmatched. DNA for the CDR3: TGCAGTGCTAGAGATCGGGACAGGGGTTACAATGAGCAGTTCTTC. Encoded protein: CSARDRDRGYNEQFF.

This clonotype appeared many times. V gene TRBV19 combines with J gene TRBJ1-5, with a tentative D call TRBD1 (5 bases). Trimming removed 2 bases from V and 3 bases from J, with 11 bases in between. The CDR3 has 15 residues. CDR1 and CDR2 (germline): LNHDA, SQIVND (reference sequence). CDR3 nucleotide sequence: TGTGCCAGTAGTATAATCGGGACCGCCAATCAGCCCCAGCATTTT. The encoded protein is CASSIIGTANQPQHF.

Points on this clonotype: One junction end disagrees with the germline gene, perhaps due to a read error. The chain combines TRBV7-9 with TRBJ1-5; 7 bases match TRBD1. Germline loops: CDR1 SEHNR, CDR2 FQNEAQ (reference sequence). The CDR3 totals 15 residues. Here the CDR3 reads CASGFGRGYNQPQHF. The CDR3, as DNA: TGTGCCAGCGGCTTTGGCAGGGGGTACAATCAGCCCCAGCATTTT.

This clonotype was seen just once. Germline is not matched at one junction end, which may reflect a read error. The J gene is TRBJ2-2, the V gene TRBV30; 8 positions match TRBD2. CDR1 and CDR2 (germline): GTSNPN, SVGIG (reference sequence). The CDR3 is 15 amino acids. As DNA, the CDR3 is TGTGCCTGGGGTGTGACTAGCGTAAATACCGGGGAGCTGTTTTTT. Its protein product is CAWGVTSVNTGELFF.

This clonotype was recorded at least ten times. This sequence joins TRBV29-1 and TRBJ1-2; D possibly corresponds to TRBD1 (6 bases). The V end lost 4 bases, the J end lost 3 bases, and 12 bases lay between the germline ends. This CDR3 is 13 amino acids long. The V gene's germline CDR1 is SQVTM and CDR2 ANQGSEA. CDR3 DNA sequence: TGCAGCGTTGGCACAGGGATGGACTATGGCTACACCTTC. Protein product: CSVGTGMDYGYTF.

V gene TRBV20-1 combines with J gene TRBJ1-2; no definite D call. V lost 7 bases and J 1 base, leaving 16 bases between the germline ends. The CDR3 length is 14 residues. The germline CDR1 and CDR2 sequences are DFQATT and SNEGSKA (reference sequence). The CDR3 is CSGGVAGVNYGYTF. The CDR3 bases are TGCAGTGGAGGAGTGGCAGGCGTTAACTATGGCTACACCTTC.

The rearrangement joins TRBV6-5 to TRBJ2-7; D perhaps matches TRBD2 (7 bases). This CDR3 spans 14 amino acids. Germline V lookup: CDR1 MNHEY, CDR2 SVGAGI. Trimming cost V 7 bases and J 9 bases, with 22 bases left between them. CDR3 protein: CASTYPTTGGGQYF. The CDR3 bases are TGTGCCAGCACCTACCCAACGACGGGGGGCGGGCAGTACTTC.

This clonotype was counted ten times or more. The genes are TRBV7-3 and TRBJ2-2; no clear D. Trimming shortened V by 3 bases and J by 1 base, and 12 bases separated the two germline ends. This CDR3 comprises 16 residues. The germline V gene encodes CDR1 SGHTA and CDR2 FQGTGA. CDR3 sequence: CASSFSTALNTGELFF. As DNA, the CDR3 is TGTGCCAGCAGCTTCTCCACAGCCCTGAACACCGGGGAGCTGTTTTTT. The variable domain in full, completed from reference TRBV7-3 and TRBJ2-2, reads GAGVSQTPSNKVTEKGKYVELRCDPISGHTALYWYRQSLGQGPEFLIYFQGTGAADDSGLPNDRFFAVRPEGSVSTLKIQRTERGDSAVYLCASSFSTALNTGELFFGEGSRLTVL.

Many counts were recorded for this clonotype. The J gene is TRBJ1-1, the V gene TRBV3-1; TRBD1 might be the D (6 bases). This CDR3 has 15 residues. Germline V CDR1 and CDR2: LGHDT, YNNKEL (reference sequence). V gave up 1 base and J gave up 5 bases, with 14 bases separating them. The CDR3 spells CASSQVKGGRTEAFF. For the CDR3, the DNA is TGTGCCAGCAGCCAAGTGAAGGGGGGGCGGACTGAAGCTTTCTTT.

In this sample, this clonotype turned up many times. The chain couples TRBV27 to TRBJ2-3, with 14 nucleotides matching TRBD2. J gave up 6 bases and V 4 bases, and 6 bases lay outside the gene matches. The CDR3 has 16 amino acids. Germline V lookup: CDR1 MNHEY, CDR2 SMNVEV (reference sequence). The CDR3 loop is CASSSTSGRGQDTQYF. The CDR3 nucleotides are TGTGCCAGCAGTTCGACTAGCGGGAGGGGGCAGGATACGCAGTATTTT.

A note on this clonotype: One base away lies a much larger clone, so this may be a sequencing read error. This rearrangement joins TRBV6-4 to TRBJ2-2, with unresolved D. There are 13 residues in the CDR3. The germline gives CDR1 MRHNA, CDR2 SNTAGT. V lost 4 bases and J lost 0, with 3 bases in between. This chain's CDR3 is CASSASNTGELFF. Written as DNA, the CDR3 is TGTGCCAGCAGTGCCTCGAACACCGGGGAGCTGTTTTTT.

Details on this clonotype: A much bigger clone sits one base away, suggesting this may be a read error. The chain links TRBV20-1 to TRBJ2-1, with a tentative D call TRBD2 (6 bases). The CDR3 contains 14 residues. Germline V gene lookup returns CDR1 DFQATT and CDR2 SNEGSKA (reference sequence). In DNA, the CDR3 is TGCAGTGCTAGGACTAGTTACGCGGCAGACGAGCAGTGCTTC. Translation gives CSARTSYAADEQCF.

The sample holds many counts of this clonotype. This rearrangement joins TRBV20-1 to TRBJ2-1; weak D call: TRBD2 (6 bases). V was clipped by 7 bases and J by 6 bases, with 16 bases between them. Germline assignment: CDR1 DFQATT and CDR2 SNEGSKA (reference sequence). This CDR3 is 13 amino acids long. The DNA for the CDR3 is TGCAGTGTTTCCGCGGCTAGCGCCAATGAGCAGTTCTTC. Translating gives CSVSAASANEQFF.

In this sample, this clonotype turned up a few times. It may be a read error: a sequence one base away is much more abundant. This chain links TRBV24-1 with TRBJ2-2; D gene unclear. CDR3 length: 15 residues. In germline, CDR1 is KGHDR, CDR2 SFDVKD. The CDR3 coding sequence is TGTGTCACCAGTGAAACCGGGCCTGACACCGGGGAGCTGTTTTTT. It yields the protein CVTSETGPDTGELFF.